The rows below give T cell receptor beta chains drawn from one sample of a study of T-cell reconstitution after alpha-beta-depleted transplantation in children. In TCRdb, the PCR reads were re-called with MiXCR into one record per CDR3 protein. The sample gives about 590,000 distinct CDR3 sequences, 13% of which show up once; about 2% is in the top ten. Specimen: PBMCs, mostly from graft donor cells, collected 360 days after TCRalphabeta/CD19-depleted stem cell transplant. Receptors were obtained from a male patient aged 10-17 years who had a stem cell transplant for acute myeloid leukemia, so the T cells may come from the graft donor. CDR3s include the opening cysteine and the closing phenylalanine or tryptophan. The D gene is left open where the match is weak. Size values are once, few and many counts, or a class for expanded clones, and some rows have none.

TRBD2	few	TRBV11-2	TRBJ2-6	20	TGTGCCAGCAGCTTATGGACTAGCGGGAGTTCTTCCTCTGGGGCCAACGTCCTGACTTTC	CASSLWTSGSSSSGANVLTF
NA	NA	TRBV29-1	TRBJ1-1	15	TGCAGCGTTGAAGATCGAGGCAGCCGGGGCACTGAAGCTTTCTTT	CSVEDRGSRGTEAFF
NA	many	TRBV6-2/TRBV6-3	TRBJ2-7	13	TGTGCCAGCGCTTGGCTCTCGATACGGGAGCAGTACTTC	CASAWLSIREQYF
NA	many	TRBV3-1	TRBJ2-2	14	TGTGCCAGCAGCCGAGGGGGAGGGAAAGGGGAGCTGTTTTTT	CASSRGGGKGELFF
TRBD1	NA	TRBV25-1	TRBJ2-2	16	TGTGCCAGCAGCGACCGACAGGGGGTAAACACCGGGGAGCTGTTTTTT	CASSDRQGVNTGELFF
TRBD2	many	TRBV28	TRBJ2-3	16	TGTGCCAGCAGTTTAAGGGGACTAGCGGGCGCAGATACGCAGTATTTT	CASSLRGLAGADTQYF
NA	few	TRBV18	TRBJ1-4	16	TGTGCCAGCTCACCACTGGGCGCAGGGCGAAATGAAAAACTGTTTTTT	CASSPLGAGRNEKLFF
NA	few	TRBV20-1	TRBJ2-7	14	TGCAGTGTGCCAAACCCGACTAGTTCCTACGAGCAGTACTTC	CSVPNPTSSYEQYF
TRBD2	NA	TRBV28	TRBJ2-1	17	TGTGCCAGCAGTTTCGGACTAGCGGGAGGGTTGATCAATGAGCAGTTCTTC	CASSFGLAGGLINEQFF
NA	few	TRBV28	TRBJ2-5	13	TGTGCCACCGTTCTAGCGCCTCAAGAGACCCAGTACTTC	CATVLAPQETQYF
TRBD2	NA	TRBV20-1	TRBJ2-7	12	TGCAGTGCACTAGCGGGGCCCTACGAGCAGTACTTC	CSALAGPYEQYF
NA	few	TRBV7-2	TRBJ2-1	12	TGTGCCAGCAGTCCCTACCGGAGTGAGCAGTTCTTC	CASSPYRSEQFF
NA	few	TRBV6-1	TRBJ2-7	14	TGTGCCAGCAATCGGGTGGGAAGGTTGGACGAGCAGTACTTC	CASNRVGRLDEQYF
NA	many	TRBV29-1	TRBJ2-3	13	TGCAGCGTTCGTGCGGGAATAGGAGATACGCAGTATTTT	CSVRAGIGDTQYF
NA	few	TRBV28	TRBJ1-2	16	TGTGCCAGCAGTTTATGGCCGACCCGGGCTAACTATGGCTACACCTTC	CASSLWPTRANYGYTF
NA	few	TRBV6-5	TRBJ1-2	13	TGTGCCAGCAGTTACTCGTGGCTTTATGGCTACACCTTC	CASSYSWLYGYTF
NA	NA	TRBV9	TRBJ2-7	16	TGTGCCAGCAGCGTAGAGGAGGGGCGGAACTACTACGAGCAGTACTTC	CASSVEEGRNYYEQYF
TRBD1	NA	TRBV4-2	TRBJ2-5	15	TGTGCCAGCAGCCAAGATGGGGACAGCCAAGAGACCCAGTACTTC	CASSQDGDSQETQYF
TRBD1	many	TRBV28	TRBJ1-2	13	TGTGCCAGCAGTTTGGGACAGGGGGATGGCTACACCTTC	CASSLGQGDGYTF
NA	NA	TRBV27	TRBJ2-3	15	TGTGCCAGCAGTTTATGGTCGCAAGTGGCAGATACGCAGTATTTT	CASSLWSQVADTQYF
TRBD2	NA	TRBV6-1	TRBJ2-5	15	TGTGCCAGCAGCCACGGACGGGGAGGGCAAGAGACCCAGTACTTC	CASSHGRGGQETQYF
NA	few	TRBV27	TRBJ2-1	13	TGTGCCAGCAGTTTACGGGGGTTGAATGAGCAGTTCTTC	CASSLRGLNEQFF
TRBD1	many	TRBV7-2	TRBJ1-5	14	TGTGCCAGCAGCCCCAGGACAGGGAGTCAGCCCCAGCATTTT	CASSPRTGSQPQHF
TRBD2	NA	TRBV7-2	TRBJ2-5	16	TGTGCCAGCAGCTTTGGACTAGCGGGCCTCCAAGAGACCCAGTACTTC	CASSFGLAGLQETQYF
NA	many	TRBV28	TRBJ1-3	17	TGTGCCAGCAGCCCACCACCCCGGAGATTCGCTGGAAACACCATATATTTT	CASSPPPRRFAGNTIYF
TRBD1	many	TRBV29-1	TRBJ2-1	13	TGCAGCGCAGCTAGACAGGGAAACAATGAGCAGTTCTTC	CSAARQGNNEQFF
NA	few	TRBV11-2	TRBJ2-2	17	TGTGCCAGCAGCTTAGGGAGGGGGCGCCTGAACACCGGGGAGCTGTTTTTT	CASSLGRGRLNTGELFF
TRBD1	few	TRBV14	TRBJ2-1	15	TGTGCCAGCAGCAAACAGGGGATGGAACACAATGAGCAGTTCTTC	CASSKQGMEHNEQFF
NA	NA	TRBV15	TRBJ1-6	15	TGTGCCACCAGCACCCCCAAGATTCCTAATTCACCCCTCCACTTT	CATSTPKIPNSPLHF
TRBD2	NA	TRBV6-2/TRBV6-3	TRBJ2-1	21	TGTGCCAGCAGTTACTCTGGACTAGCGGGAGGGCTAATCTCGTCTGACAATGAGCAGTTCTTC	CASSYSGLAGGLISSDNEQFF
NA	NA	TRBV11-2	TRBJ1-1	16	TGTGCCAGCAGCTTAGGGAAAGGGGAACTGAACACTGAAGCTTTCTTT	CASSLGKGELNTEAFF
TRBD1	many	TRBV20-1	TRBJ2-5	13	TGCAGTGCTCGGACAGGGGAGGGAGAGACCCAGTACTTC	CSARTGEGETQYF
TRBD2	NA	TRBV6-4	TRBJ2-3	19	TGTGCCAGCAGTGACTCGGCTGTAGGTAGCGGGGGTCAAACAGATACGCAGTATTTT	CASSDSAVGSGGQTDTQYF
NA	few	TRBV7-9	TRBJ2-1	15	TGTGCCAGCAGCTTACACCTTCTGGCCAACAATGAGCAGTTCTTC	CASSLHLLANNEQFF
NA	few	TRBV11-1	TRBJ2-3	18	TGTGCCAGCAGCTTACGATACCGACAGGCGACTTCCACAGATACGCAGTATTTT	CASSLRYRQATSTDTQYF
NA	few	TRBV6-5	TRBJ2-5	17	TGTGCCAGCATCTCTTACCGGGGGGCGGGGCCCCAAGAGACCCAGTACTTC	CASISYRGAGPQETQYF
TRBD2	many	TRBV6-2/TRBV6-3	TRBJ2-7	16	TGTGCCAGCAGTTACGGCGTGGGCGGGAGTTTGTACGAGCAGTACTTC	CASSYGVGGSLYEQYF
NA	NA	TRBV20-1	TRBJ2-3	14	TGCAGTGCTTCCGACGCATCAAGAACAGATACGCAGTATTTT	CSASDASRTDTQYF
NA	NA	TRBV7-6	TRBJ2-6	16	TGTGCCAGCAGCTTAGTTGCAGGGCCTGGGGCCAACGTCCTGACTTTC	CASSLVAGPGANVLTF
NA	many	TRBV5-1	TRBJ1-2	13	TGCGCCAGCAGCTTGGGGGGGTACCATGGCTACACCTTC	CASSLGGYHGYTF
NA	NA	TRBV4-3	TRBJ2-7	16	TGCGCCAGCAGCCAAGAATCGCCATCTTGGGTCTACGAGCAGTACTTC	CASSQESPSWVYEQYF
TRBD2	NA	TRBV24-1	TRBJ2-1	15	TGTGCCACCAGTGGTGAGCTAGCGGGAGACTATGAGCAGTTCTTC	CATSGELAGDYEQFF
TRBD2	many	TRBV20-1	TRBJ2-1	16	TGCAGTGCTAGTGCGGCTAGCGGGAGCCCCTACAATGAGCAGTTCTTC	CSASAASGSPYNEQFF
NA	few	TRBV3-1	TRBJ2-1	16	TGTGCCAGCAGCGCTCAGATCGGGACTCTTAACAATGAGCAGTTCTTC	CASSAQIGTLNNEQFF
TRBD2	many	TRBV5-1	TRBJ2-2	17	TGCGCCAGCAGCTTAAGTAGCGGGAGTCTTGGCACCGGGGAGCTGTTTTTT	CASSLSSGSLGTGELFF
TRBD1	NA	TRBV5-1	TRBJ2-7	15	TGCGCCAGCAGCCGGGGGGACAGGGACTCCTACGAGCAGTACTTC	CASSRGDRDSYEQYF
NA	many	TRBV12-3/TRBV12-4	TRBJ2-7	8	TGTGCCAGCAGTCCGGGGGACTTC	CASSPGDF
NA	few	TRBV28	TRBJ1-4	15	TGTGCCAGCACTCGATCCAGTGCCCTTGGGGAAAAACTGTTTTTT	CASTRSSALGEKLFF
NA	many	TRBV10-3	TRBJ1-5	14	TGTGCCATCAGTGAATTGGCCAGTCTTCAGCCCCAGCATTTT	CAISELASLQPQHF
NA	many	TRBV3-1	TRBJ2-7	15	TGTGCCAGCAGCCAGCTGCCCCGAGGGAATTACGAGCAGTACTTC	CASSQLPRGNYEQYF